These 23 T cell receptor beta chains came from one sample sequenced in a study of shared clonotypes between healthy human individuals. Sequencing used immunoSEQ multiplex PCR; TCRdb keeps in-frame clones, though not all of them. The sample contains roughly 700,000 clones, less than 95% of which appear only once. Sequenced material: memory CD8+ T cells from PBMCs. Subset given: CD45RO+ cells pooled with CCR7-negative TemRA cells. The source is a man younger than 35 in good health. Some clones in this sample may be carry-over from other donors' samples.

This chain's CDR3 is CASSDSWNQPQHF. The CDR3 region has the DNA TGTGCCAGCAGTGACTCCTGGAATCAGCCCCAGCATTTT. The rearrangement joins TRBV6-4 to TRBJ1-5; D gene ambiguous. The CDR3 is 13 amino acids. V was shortened by 0 bases and J by 4 bases, with 4 bases between the two germline ends. Germline V gene lookup returns CDR1 MRHNA and CDR2 SNTAGT.

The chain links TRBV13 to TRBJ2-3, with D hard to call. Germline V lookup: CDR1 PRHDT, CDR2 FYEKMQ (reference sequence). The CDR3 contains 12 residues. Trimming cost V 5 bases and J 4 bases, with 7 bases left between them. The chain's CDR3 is CASSPRSDTQYF. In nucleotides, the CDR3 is TGTGCCAGCAGCCCGAGGTCAGATACGCAGTATTTT.

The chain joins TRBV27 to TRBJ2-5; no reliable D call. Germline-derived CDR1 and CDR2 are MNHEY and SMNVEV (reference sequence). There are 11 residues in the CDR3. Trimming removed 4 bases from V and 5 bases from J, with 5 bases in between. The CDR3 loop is CASSSRETQYF. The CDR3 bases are TGTGCCAGCAGTTCTAGGGAGACCCAGTACTTC.

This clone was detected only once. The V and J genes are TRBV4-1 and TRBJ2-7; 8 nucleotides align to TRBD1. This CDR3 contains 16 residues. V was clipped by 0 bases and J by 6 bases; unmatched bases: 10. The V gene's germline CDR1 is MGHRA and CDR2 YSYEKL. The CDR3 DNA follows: TGCGCCAGCAGCCAAGATGGGGCAGGGGGCTTTAGCGAGCAGTACTTC. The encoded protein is CASSQDGAGGFSEQYF.

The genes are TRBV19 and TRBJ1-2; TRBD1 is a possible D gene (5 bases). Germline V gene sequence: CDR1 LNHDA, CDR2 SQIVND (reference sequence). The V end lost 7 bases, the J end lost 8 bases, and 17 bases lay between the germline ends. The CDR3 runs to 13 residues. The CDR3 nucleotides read TGTGCCAGTAAAATGGGGCCCAGCGCCGGCTACACCTTC. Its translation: CASKMGPSAGYTF.

CDR3 sequence: CAISERDISNQPQHF. CDR3 nucleotide sequence: TGTGCCATCAGTGAACGGGACATTAGCAATCAGCCCCAGCATTTT. V is TRBV10-3 and J is TRBJ1-5; weak D call: TRBD1 (6 bases). CDR1 ENHRY and CDR2 SYGVKD come from the germline V gene. The V gene lost 3 bases and the J gene lost 0 bases, with 9 bases spanning the gap. This CDR3 is 15 amino acids long.

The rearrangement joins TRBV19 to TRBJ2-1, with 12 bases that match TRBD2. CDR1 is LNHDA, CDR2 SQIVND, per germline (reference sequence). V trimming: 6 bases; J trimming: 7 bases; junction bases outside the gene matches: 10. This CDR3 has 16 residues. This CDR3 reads CASSTTLAGGWNEQFF. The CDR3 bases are TGTGCCAGTAGCACTACACTAGCGGGAGGTTGGAATGAGCAGTTCTTC.

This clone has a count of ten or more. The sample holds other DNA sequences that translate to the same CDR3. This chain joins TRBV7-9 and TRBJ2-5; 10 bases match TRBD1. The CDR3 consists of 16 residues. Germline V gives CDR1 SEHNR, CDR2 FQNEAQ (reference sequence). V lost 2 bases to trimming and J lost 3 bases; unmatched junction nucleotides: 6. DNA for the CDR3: TGTGCCAGCAGCTTAAGACAGGGGGCGTTGGAAGAGACCCAGTACTTC. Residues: CASSLRQGALEETQYF.

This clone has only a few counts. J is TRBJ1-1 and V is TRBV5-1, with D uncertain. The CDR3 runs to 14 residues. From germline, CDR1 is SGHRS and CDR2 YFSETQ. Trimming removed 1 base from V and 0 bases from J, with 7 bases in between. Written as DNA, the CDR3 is TGCGCCAGCAGCTTGTTTAAGATGAACACTGAAGCTTTCTTT. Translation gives CASSLFKMNTEAFF.

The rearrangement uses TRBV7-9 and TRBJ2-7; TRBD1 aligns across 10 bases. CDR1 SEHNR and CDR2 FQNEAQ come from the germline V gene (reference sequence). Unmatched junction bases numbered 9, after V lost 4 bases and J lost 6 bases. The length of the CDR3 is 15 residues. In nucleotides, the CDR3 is TGTGCCAGCAGCTCGCAAGACAGGGGGCTCGTCGAGCAGTACTTC. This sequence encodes CASSSQDRGLVEQYF.

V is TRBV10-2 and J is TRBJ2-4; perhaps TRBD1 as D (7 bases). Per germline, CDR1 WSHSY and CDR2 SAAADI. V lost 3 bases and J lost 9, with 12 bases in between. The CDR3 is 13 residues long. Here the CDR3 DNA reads TGCGCCAGCAGTGACAGGGGGGATGGCATTCAGTACTTC. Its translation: CASSDRGDGIQYF.

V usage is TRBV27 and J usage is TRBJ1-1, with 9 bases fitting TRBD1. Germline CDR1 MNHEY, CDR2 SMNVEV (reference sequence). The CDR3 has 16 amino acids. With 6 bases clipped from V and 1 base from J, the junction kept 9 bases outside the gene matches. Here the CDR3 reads CASRPRQGGPNTEAFF. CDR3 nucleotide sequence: TGTGCCAGCAGGCCCAGACAGGGGGGACCGAACACTGAAGCTTTCTTT.

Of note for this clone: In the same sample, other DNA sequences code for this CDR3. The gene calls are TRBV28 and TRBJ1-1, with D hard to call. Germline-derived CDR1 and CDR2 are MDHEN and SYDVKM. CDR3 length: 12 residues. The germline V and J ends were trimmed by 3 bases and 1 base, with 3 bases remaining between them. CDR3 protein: CASSLGNTEAFF. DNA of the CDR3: TGTGCCAGCAGTTTGGGGAACACTGAAGCTTTCTTT.

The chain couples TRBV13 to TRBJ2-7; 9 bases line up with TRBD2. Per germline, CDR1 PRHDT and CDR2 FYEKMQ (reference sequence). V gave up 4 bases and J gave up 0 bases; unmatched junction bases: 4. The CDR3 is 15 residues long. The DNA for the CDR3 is TGTGCCAGCAGCTCTAGCGGGACTAGCTCCTACGAGCAGTACTTC. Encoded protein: CASSSSGTSSYEQYF.

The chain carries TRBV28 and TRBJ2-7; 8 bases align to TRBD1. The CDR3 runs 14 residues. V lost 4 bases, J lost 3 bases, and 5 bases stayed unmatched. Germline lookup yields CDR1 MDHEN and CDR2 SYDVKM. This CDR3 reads CASSSTGTGYEQYF. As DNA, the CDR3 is TGTGCCAGCAGTTCCACCGGGACAGGCTACGAGCAGTACTTC.

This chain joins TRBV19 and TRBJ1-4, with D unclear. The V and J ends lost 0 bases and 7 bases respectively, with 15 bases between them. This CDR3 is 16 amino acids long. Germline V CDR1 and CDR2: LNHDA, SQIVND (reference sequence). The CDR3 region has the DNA TGTGCCAGTAGTATAGACCTTGAAACCCTGGGTGAAAAACTGTTTTTT. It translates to CASSIDLETLGEKLFF.

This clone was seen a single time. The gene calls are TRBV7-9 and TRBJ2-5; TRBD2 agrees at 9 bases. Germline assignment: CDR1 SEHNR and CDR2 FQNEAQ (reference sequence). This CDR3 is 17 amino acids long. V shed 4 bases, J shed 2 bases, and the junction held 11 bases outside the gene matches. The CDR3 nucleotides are TGTGCCAGCAGCTCCCGCCCTAGCGGGACTGAACAAGAGACCCAGTACTTC. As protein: CASSSRPSGTEQETQYF.

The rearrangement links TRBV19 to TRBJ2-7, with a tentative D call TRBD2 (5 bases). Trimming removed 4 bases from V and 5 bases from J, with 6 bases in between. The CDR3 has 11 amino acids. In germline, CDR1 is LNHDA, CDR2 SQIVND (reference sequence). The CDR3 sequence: CASSRGNEQYF. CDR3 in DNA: TGTGCCAGTAGTAGAGGGAACGAGCAGTACTTC.

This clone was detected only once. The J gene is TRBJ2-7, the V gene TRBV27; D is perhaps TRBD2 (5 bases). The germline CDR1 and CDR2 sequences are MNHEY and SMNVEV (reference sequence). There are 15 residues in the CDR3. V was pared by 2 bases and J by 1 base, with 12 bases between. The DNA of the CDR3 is TGTGCCAGCAGTTTAATTGGGGAGTGGTCCTACGAGCAGTACTTC. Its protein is CASSLIGEWSYEQYF.

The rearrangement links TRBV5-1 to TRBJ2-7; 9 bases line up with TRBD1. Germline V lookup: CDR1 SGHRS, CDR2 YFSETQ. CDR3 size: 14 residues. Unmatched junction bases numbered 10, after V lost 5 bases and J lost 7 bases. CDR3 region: CASRTGQGWGEQYF. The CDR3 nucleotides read TGCGCCAGCAGAACGGGACAGGGTTGGGGAGAGCAGTACTTC.

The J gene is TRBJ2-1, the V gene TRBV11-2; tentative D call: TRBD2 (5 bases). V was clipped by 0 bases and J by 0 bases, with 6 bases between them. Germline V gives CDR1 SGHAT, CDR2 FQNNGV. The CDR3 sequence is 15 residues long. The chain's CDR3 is CASSLEAGSYNEQFF. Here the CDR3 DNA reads TGTGCCAGCAGCTTAGAGGCGGGCTCCTACAATGAGCAGTTCTTC. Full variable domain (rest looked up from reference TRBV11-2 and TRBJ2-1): EAGVAQSPRYKIIEKRQSVAFWCNPISGHATLYWYQQILGQGPKLLIQFQNNGVVDDSQLPKDRFSAERLKGVDSTLKIQPAKLEDSAVYLCASSLEAGSYNEQFFGPGTRLTVL.

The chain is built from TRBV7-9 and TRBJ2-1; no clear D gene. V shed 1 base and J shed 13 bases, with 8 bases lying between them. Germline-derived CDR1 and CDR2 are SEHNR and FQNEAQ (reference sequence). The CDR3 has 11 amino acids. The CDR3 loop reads CASSLGPGQFF. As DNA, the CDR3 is TGTGCCAGCAGCTTAGGGCCAGGACAGTTCTTC.

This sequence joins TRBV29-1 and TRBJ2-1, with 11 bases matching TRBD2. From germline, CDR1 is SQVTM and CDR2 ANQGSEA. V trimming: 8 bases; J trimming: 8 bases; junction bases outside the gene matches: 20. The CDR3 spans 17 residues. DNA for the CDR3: TGCAGCTCCCGAGAACTAGCGGGAGAATGGGGTTTCGATGAGCAGTTCTTC. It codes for CSSRELAGEWGFDEQFF.